A single sample is the source of the 10 T cell receptor beta chains below, sequenced in a study of shared clonotypes between healthy human individuals. Here immunoSEQ multiplex PCR was the method, and the copy in TCRdb shows in-frame clones only, minus some. The table lists about 2.4 million clones, approximately 93% of them singletons. Sequencing was performed on naive CD4+ T cells from PBMCs. The subset: CD45RA+ positively selected. All receptors derive from a man between 18 and 29 years old in good health. Some clones in this sample may be carry-over from other donors' samples.

The chain couples TRBV7-9 to TRBJ2-7; 10 bases are shared with TRBD1. From germline, CDR1 is SEHNR and CDR2 FQNEAQ (reference sequence). The junction had 13 bases not matched to a gene; V was cut back by 5 bases and J by 0 bases. CDR3 length equals 18 residues. The CDR3: CASSPRSGQGSPSYEQYF. CDR3 nucleotide sequence: TGTGCCAGCAGCCCCCGCTCGGGACAGGGGTCCCCCTCCTACGAGCAGTACTTC.

The chain has TRBV2 and TRBJ1-4; 8 bases line up with TRBD1. Trimming cost V 7 bases and J 10 bases; bases outside gene matches: 14. This CDR3 has 15 residues. Germline values: CDR1 SNHLY, CDR2 FYNNEI. CDR3 bases: TGTGCCAGCACACAGACGACAGGGGCGGGCGGAAAACTGTTTTTT. This translates into CASTQTTGAGGKLFF. The variable domain in full, completed from reference TRBV2 and TRBJ1-4, reads EPEVTQTPSHQVTQMGQEVILRCVPISNHLYFYWYRQILGQKVEFLVSFYNNEISEKSEIFDDQFSVERPDGSNFTLKIRSTKLEDSAMYFCASTQTTGAGGKLFFGSGTQLSVL.

This clone was detected once. This chain links TRBV5-5 with TRBJ1-2; 9 nucleotides align to TRBD1. The CDR3 loop spans 13 amino acids. Germline V gives CDR1 SGHKS, CDR2 YYEKEE (reference sequence). The ends lost 6 bases at V and 7 bases at J; junction bases unmatched: 7. The CDR3 reads CASTGQGMGGYTF. CDR3 DNA sequence: TGTGCCAGCACGGGACAGGGAATGGGTGGCTACACCTTC. Together with reference TRBV5-5 and TRBJ1-2, the CDR3 gives the full variable domain: DAGVTQSPTHLIKTRGQQVTLRCSPISGHKSVSWYQQVLGQGPQFIFQYYEKEERGRGNFPDRFSARQFPNYSSELNVNALLLGDSALYLCASTGQGMGGYTFGSGTRLTVV.

This clone was detected only once. The rearrangement links TRBV28 to TRBJ2-1; D ambiguous. The germline V gene encodes CDR1 MDHEN and CDR2 SYDVKM. Between the trimmed V and J ends, which lost 2 bases and 8 bases, there was a span of 10 bases. The CDR3 covers 13 residues. The DNA of the CDR3 is TGTGCCAGCAGTTTACGATGGGCCTATGAGCAGTTCTTC. This sequence encodes CASSLRWAYEQFF.

A note on this clone: The sample has other DNA sequences that encode this CDR3 too. V and J are TRBV5-1 and TRBJ2-3, with no clear D. V was pared by 0 bases and J by 0 bases, with 8 bases between. The CDR3 totals 15 residues. Germline V CDR1 and CDR2: SGHRS, YFSETQ. This CDR3 reads CASSLGLPSTDTQYF. The DNA for the CDR3 is TGCGCCAGCAGCTTGGGCCTACCAAGCACAGATACGCAGTATTTT. Using reference TRBV5-1 and TRBJ2-3 for the parts outside the CDR3, the full variable domain is KAGVTQTPRYLIKTRGQQVTLSCSPISGHRSVSWYQQTPGQGLQFLFEYFSETQRNKGNFPGRFSGRQFSNSRSEMNVSTLELGDSALYLCASSLGLPSTDTQYFGPGTRLTVL.

The gene calls are TRBV28 and TRBJ2-1; a weak D match, TRBD1 (5 bases). Germline CDR1 is MDHEN and CDR2 is SYDVKM. The CDR3 runs to 16 residues. V dropped 7 bases and J dropped 4 bases, with 20 bases sitting between them. CDR3 coding DNA: TGTGCCAGCACGGTACGGCAGACAGCTCTGTACAATGAGCAGTTCTTC. It yields the protein CASTVRQTALYNEQFF. Full variable domain (missing parts from reference TRBV28 and TRBJ2-1): DVKVTQSSRYLVKRTGEKVFLECVQDMDHENMFWYRQDPGLGLRLIYFSYDVKMKEKGDIPEGYSVSREKKERFSLILESASTNQTSMYLCASTVRQTALYNEQFFGPGTRLTVL.

The chain links TRBV10-3 to TRBJ2-5; D might be TRBD1 or TRBD2, each matching 6 bases. The CDR3 totals 15 residues. V lost 6 bases and J lost 2, with 16 bases in between. The germline V gene encodes CDR1 ENHRY and CDR2 SYGVKD. CDR3 sequence: CAISKQGGGQETQYF. CDR3 sequence (DNA): TGTGCCATCAGCAAACAGGGAGGTGGGCAAGAGACCCAGTACTTC.

This sequence joins TRBV7-8 and TRBJ2-3; D gene uncertain. V dropped 5 bases and J dropped 2 bases, with 17 bases sitting between them. The V gene's germline CDR1 is SGHVS and CDR2 FQNEAQ. The CDR3 has 16 residues. CDR3 bases: TGTGCCAGCAGCCCACCTGGGCTTGGTAACACAGATACGCAGTATTTT. Translating it yields CASSPPGLGNTDTQYF.

As for this clone: The identical CDR3 is also encoded by other nucleotide sequences in the sample. The rearrangement joins TRBV7-2 to TRBJ2-1, with D hard to call. The CDR3 is 15 residues long. With 1 base removed from V and 0 bases from J, the gap between germline ends came to 7 bases. Germline V CDR1 and CDR2: SGHTA, FQGNSA. CDR3 DNA sequence: TGTGCCAGCAGCTTAGTGAGTAGCTCCTACAATGAGCAGTTCTTC. Its translation: CASSLVSSSYNEQFF.

The chain combines TRBV28 with TRBJ2-3, with 8 nucleotides matching TRBD2. J gave up 5 bases and V 6 bases, and 10 bases lay outside the gene matches. The CDR3 runs to 15 residues. Germline CDR1 reads MDHEN; CDR2 reads SYDVKM. The CDR3, as DNA: TGTGCCAGCAGCCCCCGGTTGAGCGGGAGAGATACGCAGTATTTT. Protein product: CASSPRLSGRDTQYF.